This TCR beta chain was sequenced during a study of blood T cell repertoires in COVID-19. Overall study: The United States, Italy and Spain supplied acute and convalescent COVID-19 samples.

How the authors handled the data: From reference gene primer amplification, estimates of nucleated cell counts were derived. Sequencing used immunoSEQ multiplex PCR; TCRdb keeps in-frame clones, though not all of them. V and J calls and clone size are copied from that table; D and trimming were computed from the DNA. Here the sample spans roughly 320,000 clones, roughly 85% being singletons. The germline V gene encodes CDR1 KGHSH and CDR2 LQKENI. After removal of 1 base from V and 6 bases from J, the junction contained 8 bases not matched to a gene. The CDR3 consists of 16 residues. The source is a human donor in a cohort sampled during active COVID-19. This sequence joins TRBV18 and TRBJ1-4; 7 bases line up with TRBD1. Material: peripheral blood. The CDR3 loop is CASSPLSRGRYEKLFF. CDR3 nucleotides: TGTGCCAGCTCACCACTTTCGAGGGGGCGGTATGAAAAACTGTTTTTT.